This passage covers 28 T cell receptor beta chains from one sample sequenced in a study of cytomegalovirus exposure and HLA in healthy donors. The PCR ran on 60 Vbeta and 13 Jbeta primers. Libraries were prepared by immunoSEQ multiplex PCR; TCRdb keeps only in-frame clonotypes and omits some of them. Here the sample spans about 140,000 clones, approximately 88% being singletons. Sequencing was carried out using PBMCs. The receptors were sampled from a woman between 40 and 50 years old in good health and CMV-seronegative.

V is TRBV28 and J is TRBJ2-2, with D unclear. Deletions cut 8 bases from V and 3 bases from J, with 4 bases between. Per the germline V gene, CDR1 is MDHEN and CDR2 is SYDVKM. The CDR3 loop spans 11 amino acids. Here the CDR3 DNA reads TGTGCCAGCGGCCACACCGGGGAGCTGTTTTTT. Its translation is CASGHTGELFF.

V and J are TRBV2 and TRBJ2-7; D unclear. Germline V gene lookup returns CDR1 SNHLY and CDR2 FYNNEI. The CDR3 has 12 amino acids. The V gene lost 7 bases and the J gene lost 4 bases, with 11 bases spanning the gap. CDR3: CASKSVGYEQYF. The CDR3 DNA is TGTGCCAGCAAGAGTGTCGGGTACGAGCAGTACTTC.

The chain combines TRBV6-1 with TRBJ2-2; TRBD2 matches 8 bases. J gave up 1 base and V 6 bases, and 4 bases lay outside the gene matches. This CDR3 region has 15 residues. Germline CDR1 reads MNHNS; CDR2 reads SASEGT. CDR3 DNA: TGTGCCAGCAGAGAGCTAGCGGGGAACACCGGGGAGCTGTTTTTT. As protein: CASRELAGNTGELFF.

The chain has TRBV11-3 and TRBJ1-1; 8 bases fit TRBD1. From germline, CDR1 is SGHNT and CDR2 YENEEA. The CDR3 spans 16 residues. The V gene end was trimmed by 9 bases and the J gene end by 1 base; junction bases not matched to a gene: 13. CDR3 nucleotide sequence: TGTGCCAGTGCTCGCGGGCCGGGACAGGCGAACACTGAAGCTTTCTTT. Residues: CASARGPGQANTEAFF.

The V gene is TRBV11-2, the J gene TRBJ2-7; the match to TRBD2 covers 11 bases. V shed 1 base, J shed 0 bases, and the junction held 2 bases outside the gene matches. Germline V gives CDR1 SGHAT, CDR2 FQNNGV. The CDR3 consists of 16 residues. This CDR3 reads CASSLGLAGPSYEQYF. The CDR3 DNA reads as TGTGCCAGCAGCTTAGGACTAGCGGGACCCTCCTACGAGCAGTACTTC.

This clone was detected once. The V gene is TRBV11-2, the J gene TRBJ2-3, with 10 bases identical to TRBD2. The CDR3 is 15 residues long. V shed 2 bases, J shed 5 bases, and the junction held 4 bases outside the gene matches. Germline V gives CDR1 SGHAT, CDR2 FQNNGV. The CDR3 region is CASSLSGRGIDTQYF. The CDR3 DNA sequence: TGTGCCAGCAGCTTAAGCGGGAGGGGGATAGATACGCAGTATTTT.

This clone was observed once. The rearrangement uses TRBV4-2 and TRBJ2-2; no clear D. Germline V gene sequence: CDR1 LGHNA, CDR2 YNFKEQ. The ends were cut back, 2 bases at V and 0 bases at J, with 10 bases in the middle. The CDR3 is 16 amino acids. The CDR3 coding sequence is TGTGCCAGCAGCCAAAAGGAGCGTACGAACACCGGGGAGCTGTTTTTT. It yields the protein CASSQKERTNTGELFF.

In its sample, this clone was seen a few times. The chain uses TRBV19 and TRBJ2-3, with 9 bases that match TRBD2. This CDR3 region has 15 residues. Unmatched junction bases numbered 8, after V lost 7 bases and J lost 3 bases. Germline CDR1 is LNHDA and CDR2 is SQIVND (reference sequence). The CDR3 DNA follows: TGTGCCAGTAACCAATTAGCGGGAGAAACAGATACGCAGTATTTT. This gives the protein CASNQLAGETDTQYF.

The chain has TRBV28 and TRBJ2-1; the match to TRBD2 covers 7 bases. V gave up 2 bases and J gave up 5 bases; unmatched junction bases: 3. CDR1 MDHEN and CDR2 SYDVKM come from the germline V gene. The CDR3 is 14 residues long. CDR3 protein: CASSLTSAHNEQFF. In nucleotides, the CDR3 is TGTGCCAGCAGTTTAACTAGCGCCCACAATGAGCAGTTCTTC.

V and J are TRBV30 and TRBJ2-5; 9 nucleotides agree with TRBD1. The germline V gene encodes CDR1 GTSNPN and CDR2 SVGIG (reference sequence). The CDR3 has 15 residues. With 6 bases clipped from V and 4 bases from J, the junction kept 12 bases outside the gene matches. The chain's CDR3 is CACRRIQGAGETQYF. CDR3 coding DNA: TGTGCCTGCCGGCGGATACAGGGGGCTGGAGAGACCCAGTACTTC.

The gene calls are TRBV6-1 and TRBJ1-2; the D gene is possibly TRBD1 (6 bases). Trimming took 4 bases from V and 6 from J, leaving 12 bases between them. The CDR3 totals 13 residues. Looked up from germline, CDR1 is MNHNS and CDR2 is SASEGT. CDR3 sequence: CASSAGGSHGYTF. Here the CDR3 DNA reads TGTGCCAGCAGTGCGGGGGGCAGCCATGGCTACACCTTC.

This clone occurred a few times. This rearrangement joins TRBV11-1 to TRBJ1-4; 7 nucleotides match TRBD1. V lost 1 base to trimming and J lost 8 bases; unmatched junction nucleotides: 10. The CDR3 contains 16 residues. Germline V gives CDR1 SGHAT, CDR2 FQDESV (reference sequence). The CDR3 loop is CASSLGVATGNEKLFF. DNA for the CDR3: TGTGCCAGCAGCTTAGGTGTGGCGACAGGGAACGAAAAACTGTTTTTT.

V is TRBV18 and J is TRBJ2-2, with 9 bases fitting TRBD2. Trimming cost V 1 base and J 6 bases; bases outside gene matches: 3. Germline CDR1 is KGHSH and CDR2 is LQKENI. The CDR3 is made up of 15 amino acids. In nucleotides, the CDR3 is TGTGCCAGCTCACCACTCGCGGGAGGGGCCGGGGAGCTGTTTTTT. It yields the protein CASSPLAGGAGELFF.

The table lists this clone with a count of one. The V call is TRBV11-3, the J call TRBJ2-1; TRBD2 might be the D (6 bases). CDR1 SGHNT and CDR2 YENEEA come from the germline V gene. The germline V and J ends were trimmed by 5 bases and 9 bases, with 17 bases remaining between them. CDR3 length equals 14 residues. The CDR3 reads CASSRSGIYGEQFF. The CDR3 region has the DNA TGTGCCAGCAGCCGTAGCGGCATTTACGGTGAGCAGTTCTTC. The whole variable domain, remainder taken from reference TRBV11-3 and TRBJ2-1, is EAGVVQSPRYKIIEKKQPVAFWCNPISGHNTLYWYLQNLGQGPELLIRYENEEAVDDSQLPKDRFSAERLKGVDSTLKIQPAELGDSAVYLCASSRSGIYGEQFFGPGTRLTVL.

The rearrangement joins TRBV4-3 to TRBJ2-3; weak D call: TRBD2 (5 bases). Trimming took off 1 base at V and 4 bases at J, with 15 bases between the two ends. Germline V CDR1 and CDR2: LGHNA, YSLEER. The CDR3 totals 16 residues. The CDR3 sequence: CASSQVGYGMPDTQYF. CDR3 DNA: TGCGCCAGCAGCCAAGTAGGGTACGGGATGCCAGATACGCAGTATTTT.

Comment on this clone: Germline and junction disagree at one end, which may indicate a read error. In the same sample, other DNA sequences code for this CDR3. The V call is TRBV7-9, the J call TRBJ1-1, with a weak D call TRBD1 (6 bases). CDR3 length equals 16 residues. Germline V gives CDR1 SEHNR, CDR2 FQNEAQ (reference sequence). The CDR3 region is CSSSLVQGRLNTEAFF. The CDR3 nucleotides read TGTTCCAGCAGCTTAGTACAGGGACGGTTGAACACTGAAGCTTTCTTT.

V gene TRBV4-2 combines with J gene TRBJ1-1, with D unresolved. Trimming took off 0 bases at V and 2 bases at J, with 19 bases between the two ends. Germline CDR1 is LGHNA and CDR2 is YNFKEQ. The CDR3 has 18 residues. The CDR3 bases are TGTGCCAGCAGCCAAGAAGGGAGGGTTGTCGGGGTAAACACTGAAGCTTTCTTT. The encoded protein is CASSQEGRVVGVNTEAFF.

This rearrangement joins TRBV7-9 to TRBJ2-1; the match to TRBD2 covers 15 bases. CDR3 length: 17 amino acids. Trimming cost V 4 bases and J 6 bases; bases outside gene matches: 7. CDR1 and CDR2 (germline): SEHNR, FQNEAQ (reference sequence). CDR3 residues: CASSSRTSGRARNEQFF. CDR3 nucleotides: TGTGCCAGCAGCTCGAGGACTAGCGGGAGGGCCCGCAATGAGCAGTTCTTC.

The chain carries TRBV5-5 and TRBJ2-2; a possible D gene is TRBD2 (6 bases). The CDR3 extends over 15 amino acids. V was cut by 0 bases and J by 0 bases, with 6 bases left in between. Germline loops: CDR1 SGHKS, CDR2 YYEKEE (reference sequence). DNA for the CDR3: TGTGCCAGCAGCTTGGCGGGGGCGAACACCGGGGAGCTGTTTTTT. It specifies CASSLAGANTGELFF.

J is TRBJ2-3 and V is TRBV7-6; TRBD2 matches 12 bases. CDR3 length: 14 amino acids. Germline-derived CDR1 and CDR2 are SGHVS and FNYEAQ. V shed 4 bases and J 7 bases; nucleotides not matched to a gene: 3. The CDR3 here is CASSSTSGSYTQYF. The CDR3, as DNA: TGTGCCAGCAGCTCGACTAGCGGGAGCTATACGCAGTATTTT. The full variable domain, rest sourced from reference TRBV7-6 and TRBJ2-3, is GAGVSQSPRYKVTKRGQDVALRCDPISGHVSLYWYRQALGQGPEFLTYFNYEAQQDKSGLPNDRFSAERPEGSISTLTIQRTEQRDSAMYRCASSSTSGSYTQYFGPGTRLTVL.

The chain employs TRBV19 and TRBJ1-5; unclear D gene. The germline V gene encodes CDR1 LNHDA and CDR2 SQIVND (reference sequence). The ends were cut back, 1 base at V and 0 bases at J, with 10 bases in the middle. The CDR3 covers 16 residues. The CDR3 sequence: CASSIVARISNQPQHF. The CDR3 DNA follows: TGTGCCAGTAGTATAGTGGCCAGAATTAGCAATCAGCCCCAGCATTTT.

V is TRBV7-2 and J is TRBJ2-2, with 13 bases that match TRBD2. Germline assignment: CDR1 SGHTA and CDR2 FQGNSA. The CDR3 is 16 residues long. J lost 5 bases, V lost 5 bases, and 5 bases had no gene match. CDR3 loop: CASSRTSGGGTGELFF. In DNA, the CDR3 is TGTGCCAGCAGCCGGACTAGCGGGGGTGGTACCGGGGAGCTGTTTTTT.

The chain links TRBV2 to TRBJ2-2; a possible D gene is TRBD2 (5 bases). Deletions cut 6 bases from V and 0 bases from J, with 11 bases between. Looked up from germline, CDR1 is SNHLY and CDR2 is FYNNEI. The CDR3 has 15 residues. The CDR3 sequence: CASSVERANTGELFF. CDR3 DNA: TGTGCCAGCAGCGTCGAGAGGGCGAACACCGGGGAGCTGTTTTTT.

In its sample, this clone was seen a few times. The chain recombines TRBV6-6 with TRBJ2-7; 9 bases match TRBD1. Trimming took 2 bases from V and 6 from J; bases not matched to a gene: 8. Germline assignment: CDR1 MNHNY and CDR2 SVGAGI (reference sequence). This CDR3 has 15 residues. CDR3 region: CASSYPMDRGGEQYF. The CDR3 DNA reads TGTGCCAGCAGTTACCCGATGGACAGGGGAGGCGAGCAGTACTTC.

The chain is built from TRBV2 and TRBJ1-1; D uncertain. CDR1 SNHLY and CDR2 FYNNEI come from the germline V gene. Trimming removed 6 bases at V and 1 base at J, with 12 bases between. This CDR3 contains 14 residues. CDR3 amino acids: CASRVMTQNTEAFF. CDR3 DNA: TGTGCCAGCAGGGTCATGACACAGAACACTGAAGCTTTCTTT. Combining the CDR3 with reference TRBV2 and TRBJ1-1 gives the whole variable domain EPEVTQTPSHQVTQMGQEVILRCVPISNHLYFYWYRQILGQKVEFLVSFYNNEISEKSEIFDDQFSVERPDGSNFTLKIRSTKLEDSAMYFCASRVMTQNTEAFFGQGTRLTVV.

The chain recombines TRBV6-5 with TRBJ1-1, with TRBD1 matching 7 bases. CDR1 and CDR2 from the germline V gene are MNHEY and SVGAGI. The CDR3 consists of 14 residues. V was pared by 6 bases and J by 0 bases, with 4 bases of the junction left unmatched. CDR3 in DNA: TGTGCCAGCAGGCCGGGGACAGTGAACACTGAAGCTTTCTTT. It specifies CASRPGTVNTEAFF.

This clone was seen once. This sequence joins TRBV19 and TRBJ2-5, with 10 bases lining up with TRBD1. From germline, CDR1 is LNHDA and CDR2 SQIVND (reference sequence). The CDR3 loop spans 15 amino acids. The V and J ends lost 5 bases and 9 bases, in that order; junction bases with no gene match: 12. This CDR3 is CASSRPGQGKEAQYF. CDR3 nucleotide sequence: TGTGCCAGTAGTCGCCCGGGACAGGGGAAGGAGGCCCAGTACTTC. Combining the CDR3 with reference TRBV19 and TRBJ2-5 gives the whole variable domain DGGITQSPKYLFRKEGQNVTLSCEQNLNHDAMYWYRQDPGQGLRLIYYSQIVNDFQKGDIAEGYSVSREKKESFPLTVTSAQKNPTAFYLCASSRPGQGKEAQYFGPGTRLLVL.

The chain is built from TRBV2 and TRBJ1-2; no clear D gene. CDR1 and CDR2 (germline): SNHLY, FYNNEI. Deletions cut 6 bases from V and 7 bases from J, with 15 bases between. The CDR3 runs to 13 residues. CDR3 in DNA: TGTGCCAGCAGGGGTACGACCGGCGGTGGCTACACCTTC. It specifies CASRGTTGGGYTF.